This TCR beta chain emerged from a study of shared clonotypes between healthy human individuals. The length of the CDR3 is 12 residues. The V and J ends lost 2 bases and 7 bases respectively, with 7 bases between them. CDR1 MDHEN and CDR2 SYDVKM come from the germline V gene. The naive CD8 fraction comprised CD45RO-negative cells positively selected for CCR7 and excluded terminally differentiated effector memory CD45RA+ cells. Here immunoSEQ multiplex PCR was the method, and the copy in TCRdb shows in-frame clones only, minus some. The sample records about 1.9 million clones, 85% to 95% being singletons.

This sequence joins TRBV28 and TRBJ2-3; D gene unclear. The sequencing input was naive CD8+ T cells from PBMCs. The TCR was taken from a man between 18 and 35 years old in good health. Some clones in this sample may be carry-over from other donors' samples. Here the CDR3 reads CASSLKGYTQYF. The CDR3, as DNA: TGTGCCAGCAGTTTAAAGGGCTATACGCAGTATTTT.